This is a list of T cell receptor beta chains from one sample in a study of cytomegalovirus exposure and HLA in healthy donors. The assay was immunoSEQ multiplex PCR, and TCRdb's table has in-frame clones only and misses some. The table has around 130,000 clones, around 67% seen once. The sample taken for sequencing was PBMCs. These receptors originate from a woman between 35 and 50 years old in good health and CMV-seropositive. Both conserved end residues are part of each CDR3. D genes are given only for firm matches. Some rows mark clone size as missing; the rest say once, few, many or name a class of expanded clone.

TRBV27,-,-,TRBJ2-7,CASRTGDSFYEQYF,TGTGCCAGCAGAACGGGGGACTCCTTCTACGAGCAGTACTTC
TRBV10-3,TRBD2,few,TRBJ2-7,CAIVGDGGSYEQYF,TGTGCCATCGTCGGGGACGGGGGGTCCTACGAGCAGTACTTC
TRBV7-6,-,once,TRBJ2-5,CASRGGLRETQYF,TGTGCCAGCAGGGGGGGGCTCCGAGAGACCCAGTACTTC
TRBV11-2,TRBD1,-,TRBJ2-4,CASSHGQVIAKNIQYF,TGTGCCAGCAGCCACGGACAGGTCATAGCCAAAAACATTCAGTACTTC
TRBV4-1,TRBD1,-,TRBJ2-7,CASSVGTGGTYEQYF,TGCGCCAGCAGCGTGGGGACAGGGGGTACCTACGAGCAGTACTTC
TRBV18,TRBD1,-,TRBJ1-1,CASSPGPGTGNTEAFF,TGTGCCAGCTCACCCGGTCCCGGGACAGGGAACACTGAAGCTTTCTTT
TRBV13,TRBD2,few,TRBJ2-1,CASSLGVPGGRDEQFF,TGTGCCAGCAGCTTAGGCGTCCCGGGAGGCCGGGATGAGCAGTTCTTC
TRBV2,TRBD2,-,TRBJ2-1,CASSELAGDNEQFF,TGTGCCAGCAGTGAACTAGCGGGGGACAATGAGCAGTTCTTC
TRBV7-9,-,-,TRBJ2-1,CASSLGAEGGREQFF,TGTGCCAGCAGCTTAGGGGCCGAAGGGGGAAGAGAGCAGTTCTTC
TRBV7-2,TRBD2,-,TRBJ2-5,CASSLPGLAGETQYF,TGTGCCAGCAGCTTGCCGGGACTAGCGGGAGAGACCCAGTACTTC
TRBV4-2,TRBD2,-,TRBJ2-5,CASSQDRTSGGANKETQYF,TGTGCCAGCAGCCAAGACCGGACTAGCGGGGGGGCCAATAAAGAGACCCAGTACTTC
TRBV19,TRBD2,-,TRBJ2-5,CASSGLAGVGTQYF,TGTGCCAGTTCGGGACTAGCGGGGGTTGGGACCCAGTACTTC
TRBV30,TRBD1,-,TRBJ1-3,CAWGGQGFGNTIYF,TGTGCCTGGGGGGGACAGGGGTTTGGAAACACCATATATTTT
TRBV5-1,TRBD2,-,TRBJ2-7,CASSLGGTSSYEQYF,TGCGCCAGCAGCTTGGGCGGGACTAGCTCCTACGAGCAGTACTTC
TRBV28,-,-,TRBJ2-5,CASIEQGEETQYF,TGTGCCAGCATCGAACAGGGAGAGGAGACCCAGTACTTC
TRBV7-2,TRBD1,-,TRBJ2-4,CASSLSPGQGNIQYF,TGTGCCAGCAGCTTATCCCCGGGACAGGGAAACATTCAGTACTTC
TRBV30,TRBD2,-,TRBJ2-6,CAWSVQHGLASGANVLTF,TGTGCCTGGAGTGTACAGCACGGACTAGCCTCTGGGGCCAACGTCCTGACTTTC
TRBV7-9,-,few,TRBJ1-2,CASSSEFPPGYGYTF,TGTGCCAGCAGCTCAGAATTCCCCCCGGGCTATGGCTACACCTTC
TRBV30,-,-,TRBJ1-1,CAWSVREYEAFF,TGTGCCTGGAGTGTGCGAGAATATGAAGCTTTCTTT
TRBV25-1,TRBD1,few,TRBJ2-1,CASSRKPGQGGDEQFF,TGTGCCAGCAGTCGCAAGCCGGGACAGGGGGGCGATGAGCAGTTCTTC
TRBV19,-,medium-sized,TRBJ1-1,CASSISVGNTEAFF,TGTGCCAGTAGTATTAGCGTGGGGAACACTGAAGCTTTCTTT
TRBV4-3,-,-,TRBJ2-3,CASSQERRGPTDTQYF,TGCGCCAGCAGCCAAGAGAGGCGGGGGCCGACGGATACGCAGTATTTT
TRBV20-1,-,once,TRBJ2-7,CSAQLPYEQYF,TGCAGTGCCCAACTTCCCTACGAGCAGTACTTC
TRBV7-3,-,-,TRBJ2-2,CASRPDRSNTGELFF,TGTGCCAGCAGACCGGACAGATCGAACACCGGGGAGCTGTTTTTT
TRBV30,-,-,TRBJ1-2,CAWSSGGLNYGYTF,TGTGCCTGGAGTTCCGGGGGGCTTAACTATGGCTACACCTTC
TRBV7-2,-,-,TRBJ2-7,CASSLVAGYEQYF,TGTGCCAGCAGCTTAGTTGCAGGCTACGAGCAGTACTTC
TRBV5-1,TRBD1,few,TRBJ1-2,CASSPEGQGIYGYTF,TGCGCCAGCAGCCCGGAGGGACAGGGAATCTATGGCTACACCTTC
TRBV7-2,-,-,TRBJ1-1,CASSLGVLTEAFF,TGTGCCAGCAGCTTAGGAGTTCTGACTGAAGCTTTCTTT
TRBV5-6,-,-,TRBJ1-3,CASSLRRQGNSGNTIYF,TGTGCCAGCAGCCTCCGCCGGCAGGGGAACTCTGGAAACACCATATATTTT
TRBV19,TRBD2,-,TRBJ2-2,CASRPGTRGNTGELFF,TGTGCCAGTAGACCCGGGACTAGGGGGAACACCGGGGAGCTGTTTTTT
TRBV6-5,TRBD2,-,TRBJ2-1,CASSKSAGVGYEQFF,TGTGCCAGCAGTAAATCAGCGGGAGTGGGTTATGAGCAGTTCTTC
TRBV6-5,-,-,TRBJ2-2,CASSYRESTGELFF,TGTGCCAGCAGTTACCGAGAATCGACCGGGGAGCTGTTTTTT
TRBV10-1,TRBD1,-,TRBJ1-6,CASRADREGGSPLHF,TGCGCCAGCAGGGCGGACAGGGAAGGAGGTTCACCCCTCCACTTT